This entry features one T cell receptor beta chain sequence. Some clones are missing from TCRdb's copy, which holds only in-frame ones; the method was immunoSEQ multiplex PCR. The sample includes 400,000 or so clones, 90% of them seen just once. This sample is part of a study of blood T cell repertoires in COVID-19. CDR1 is LNHDA, CDR2 SQIVND, per germline (reference sequence). Trimming stripped 3 bases from V and 1 base from J, with 11 bases between. CDR3 length: 15 amino acids. This clonotype was obtained from a man aged 18 to 30 who had recovered from COVID-19. The source material was PBMCs or T cells enriched from blood (not recorded which). The V and J genes are TRBV19 and TRBJ2-3; a possible D gene is TRBD2 (5 bases). As DNA, the CDR3 is TGTGCCAGTAGTATTCCAGGACTCGGCACAGATACGCAGTATTTT. This codes for CASSIPGLGTDTQYF.